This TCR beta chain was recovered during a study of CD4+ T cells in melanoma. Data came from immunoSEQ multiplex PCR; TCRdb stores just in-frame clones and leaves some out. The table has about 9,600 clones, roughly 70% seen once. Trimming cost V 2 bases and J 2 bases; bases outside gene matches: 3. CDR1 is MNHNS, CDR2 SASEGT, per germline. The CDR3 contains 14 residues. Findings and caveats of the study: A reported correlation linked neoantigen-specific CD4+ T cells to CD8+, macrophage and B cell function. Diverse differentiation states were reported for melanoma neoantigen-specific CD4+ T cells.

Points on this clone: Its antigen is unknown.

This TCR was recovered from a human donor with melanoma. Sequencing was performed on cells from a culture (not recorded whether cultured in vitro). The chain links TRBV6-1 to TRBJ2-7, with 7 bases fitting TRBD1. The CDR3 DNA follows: TGTGCCAGCAGTGAACAGGGGGTACCCTACGAGCAGTACTTC. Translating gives CASSEQGVPYEQYF.